The 7 T cell receptor beta chains below were found in one sample sequenced in a study of CD8+ T cells in alopecia areata. The sequencing template was cDNA reverse transcribed from extracted RNA. The repertoire was sequenced with immunoSEQ multiplex PCR; TCRdb's copy has only in-frame clones and lacks some. The sample has fewer than 150,000 clones, 82% seen once. Stated treatment: oral pan-JAK inhibitor, 5-10 mg twice daily. The sequencing used CD8+ T cells sorted from blood, collected at week 4, from a patient treated with tofacitinib. These receptors came from a human donor with alopecia areata.

The chain is built from TRBV7-2 and TRBJ2-7; 13 bases agree with TRBD2. The CDR3 loop spans 16 amino acids. CDR1 SGHTA and CDR2 FQGNSA come from the germline V gene. Unmatched junction bases numbered 5, after V lost 5 bases and J lost 1 base. CDR3 DNA sequence: TGTGCCAGCAGCGCCTGGACTAGCGGGGGTTCCTACGAGCAGTACTTC. Protein sequence: CASSAWTSGGSYEQYF.

The rearrangement links TRBV2 to TRBJ2-7, with 9 positions matching TRBD1. In germline, CDR1 is SNHLY, CDR2 FYNNEI. There are 15 residues in the CDR3. The V and J ends lost 3 bases and 2 bases, in that order; junction bases with no gene match: 5. For the CDR3, the DNA is TGTGCCAGCAGTGATCCGGGACAGGGCCCCTACGAGCAGTACTTC. Encoded protein: CASSDPGQGPYEQYF.

The CDR3 region has the DNA TGCGCCAGCAGCCAAGATCTAGGCGCAGGGGGGACCCAGTACTTC. Translation: CASSQDLGAGGTQYF. V and J are TRBV4-1 and TRBJ2-5, with 7 positions matching TRBD1. The CDR3 covers 15 residues. The J segment lost 7 bases and the V segment lost 0 bases, leaving 8 bases of the junction unmatched. Germline-derived CDR1 and CDR2 are MGHRA and YSYEKL.

The rearrangement joins TRBV4-1 to TRBJ2-4; D is uncertain. Germline assignment: CDR1 MGHRA and CDR2 YSYEKL. Trimming removed 0 bases at V and 0 bases at J, with 12 bases between. The CDR3 is 17 residues long. Written as DNA, the CDR3 is TGCGCCAGCAGCCAAGATACGGCCCTTTTAGCCAAAAACATTCAGTACTTC. Its protein is CASSQDTALLAKNIQYF.

This chain links TRBV5-4 with TRBJ2-3; a possible D gene is TRBD2 (7 bases). Trimming stripped 2 bases from V and 5 bases from J, with 15 bases between. The CDR3 extends over 15 amino acids. The germline V gene encodes CDR1 SGHNT and CDR2 YYREEE (reference sequence). The CDR3 spells CASSFEGGAGDTQYF. The CDR3 nucleotides are TGTGCCAGCAGCTTCGAGGGGGGGGCCGGAGATACGCAGTATTTT.

J is TRBJ2-1 and V is TRBV7-9; TRBD2 matches 10 bases. The V gene's germline CDR1 is SEHNR and CDR2 FQNEAQ (reference sequence). J lost 5 bases, V lost 4 bases, and 5 bases had no gene match. The CDR3 sequence is 15 residues long. The CDR3 region is CASSSSGGANNEQFF. CDR3 nucleotides: TGTGCCAGCAGCTCGAGCGGGGGGGCCAACAATGAGCAGTTCTTC.

This sequence joins TRBV13 and TRBJ2-3; D ambiguous. CDR1 PRHDT and CDR2 FYEKMQ come from the germline V gene (reference sequence). This CDR3 region has 11 residues. Trimming stripped 3 bases from V and 11 bases from J, with 9 bases between. Written as DNA, the CDR3 is TGTGCCAGCAGCTTCGGACGGTTGCAGTATTTT. Translated, it gives CASSFGRLQYF.